A selection of T cell receptor beta chains follows, all from one sample in a study of CD8+CD57+ T cells in acquired aplastic anemia. TCRdb independently ran MiXCR on the reads; one entry per CDR3 protein. Among 120,000 or so distinct CDR3 sequences listed, roughly 50% were seen once. The specimen was sorted CD4+, CD8+, or CD8+CD57+ T cells (not recorded which) from PBMCs. The receptors were sampled from a human donor in good health, serving as a control. Both conserved end residues are part of each CDR3. D genes are given only for firm matches. Only some rows state a clone size, as once, few, many or a class for expanded clones.

J,size,D,V,DNA,CDR3
TRBJ2-7,-,-,TRBV10-3,TGTGCCATCAGTGAGGATCGGAACAAATACGAGCAGTACTTC,CAISEDRNKYEQYF
TRBJ2-1,many,TRBD2,TRBV5-1,TGCGCCAGCAGCCAGACTAGCCGGTACAATGAGCAGTTCTTC,CASSQTSRYNEQFF
TRBJ2-7,-,-,TRBV29-1,TGCAGCGTTGAGCTAGGTTCCTACGAGCAGTACTTC,CSVELGSYEQYF
TRBJ1-3,-,-,TRBV29-1,TGCAGCGTTGAAAGCTACTCTGGAAACACCATATATTTT,CSVESYSGNTIYF
TRBJ1-2,many,TRBD1,TRBV6-5,TGTGCCAGCAGTTACGCAGGGGGTGGCTACACCTTC,CASSYAGGGYTF
TRBJ1-2,once,TRBD1,TRBV15,TGTGCCACCAGCACGGGACAGCGCTATGGCTACACCTTC,CATSTGQRYGYTF
TRBJ1-1,-,-,TRBV10-3,TGTGCCATCAGTAACCTGAACACTGAAGCTTTCTTT,CAISNLNTEAFF
TRBJ2-7,-,TRBD1,TRBV19,TGTGCCAGTAAACCACAGGGGCCAGGGTACGAGCAGTACTTC,CASKPQGPGYEQYF
TRBJ2-5,-,TRBD2,TRBV2,TGTGCCAGCCGAGTAGGGACTAACACCGGGACGGAGACCCAGTACTTC,CASRVGTNTGTETQYF
TRBJ2-7,many,TRBD1,TRBV7-8,TGTGCCAGCAGCTTCGACAGGGGAATTAACGAGCAGTACTTC,CASSFDRGINEQYF
TRBJ2-1,many,TRBD1,TRBV7-2,TGTGCCAGCAGCGTCCGACCCGGGACAGGGACCAATGAGCAGTTCTTC,CASSVRPGTGTNEQFF
TRBJ2-1,many,-,TRBV5-1,TGCGCCAGCAGCTTGTCCACAGGATCCTACAATGAGCAGTTCTTC,CASSLSTGSYNEQFF
TRBJ1-2,-,TRBD1,TRBV19,TGTGCCAGTAGTTATGCAGGGGGTAACTATGGCTACACCTTC,CASSYAGGNYGYTF
TRBJ2-7,-,TRBD2,TRBV5-6,TGTGCCAGCAGCTTATGGAGCGGGGGGGCCTTAGGCGAGCAGTACTTC,CASSLWSGGALGEQYF
TRBJ2-1,-,TRBD2,TRBV7-3,TGTGCCAGCAGCTCAAGAGGACTAGCGGGGGGCCACAATGAGCAGTTCTTC,CASSSRGLAGGHNEQFF
TRBJ2-7,many,-,TRBV7-2,TGTGCCAGCAGATTACCCGGGACACCACACTACGAGCAGTACTTC,CASRLPGTPHYEQYF
TRBJ2-7,-,TRBD2,TRBV2,TGTGCCAGCAGTGATCTAGCGGGGGGATTCTACGAGCAGTACTTC,CASSDLAGGFYEQYF
TRBJ1-6,-,-,TRBV10-2,TGTGCCAGCAGTGACCGGGAAAATTCACCCCTCCACTTT,CASSDRENSPLHF
TRBJ1-5,few,TRBD1,TRBV20-1,TGCAGTGCCCCTCAGCAGGGGGCTAATCAGCCCCAGCATTTT,CSAPQQGANQPQHF
TRBJ2-7,-,TRBD2,TRBV5-1,TGCGCCAGCAGCTTGGCCCTAGCGGGAAACTACGAGCAGTACTTC,CASSLALAGNYEQYF
TRBJ2-7,many,-,TRBV11-3,TGTGCCAGCAGCCGGGGGGCAGGTCAGGACGAGCAGTACTTC,CASSRGAGQDEQYF
TRBJ1-2,-,TRBD1,TRBV10-3,TGTGCCATCAGACCGGGACAGGGGGTTTCTGGCTACACCTTC,CAIRPGQGVSGYTF
TRBJ2-7,-,-,TRBV15,TGTGCCACCAGCATAGCCAGGAGCTCCTACGAGCAGTACTTC,CATSIARSSYEQYF
TRBJ2-7,-,TRBD2,TRBV24-1,TGTGCCACCAGTGCTAGAGGGGAGCGGGGGGGCCTCGAGCAGTACTTC,CATSARGERGGLEQYF
TRBJ1-1,many,-,TRBV7-8,TGTGCCAGCACCACCTATAAGAACACTGAAGCTTTCTTT,CASTTYKNTEAFF
TRBJ2-3,-,-,TRBV15,TGTGCCACCAGCAGAGATCGGGCAGCGGGCACAGATACGCAGTATTTT,CATSRDRAAGTDTQYF
TRBJ1-1,-,-,TRBV2,TGTGCGACCGAGGGGGGAGCAATGAACACTGAAGCTTTCTTT,CATEGGAMNTEAFF